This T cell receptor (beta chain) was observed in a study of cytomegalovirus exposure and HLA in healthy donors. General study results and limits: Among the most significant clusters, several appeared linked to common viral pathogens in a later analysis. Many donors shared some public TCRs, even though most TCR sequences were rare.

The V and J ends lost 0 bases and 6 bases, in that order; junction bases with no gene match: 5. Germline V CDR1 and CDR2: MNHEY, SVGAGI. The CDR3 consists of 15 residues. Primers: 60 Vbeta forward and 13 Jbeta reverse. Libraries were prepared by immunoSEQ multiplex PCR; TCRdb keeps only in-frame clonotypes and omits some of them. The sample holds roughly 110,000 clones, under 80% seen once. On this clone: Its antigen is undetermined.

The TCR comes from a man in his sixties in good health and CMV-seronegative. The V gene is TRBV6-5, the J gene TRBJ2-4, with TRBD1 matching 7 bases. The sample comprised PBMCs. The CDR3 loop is CASSYSKTGRNIQYF. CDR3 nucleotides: TGTGCCAGCAGTTACTCGAAGACAGGGAGAAACATTCAGTACTTC.